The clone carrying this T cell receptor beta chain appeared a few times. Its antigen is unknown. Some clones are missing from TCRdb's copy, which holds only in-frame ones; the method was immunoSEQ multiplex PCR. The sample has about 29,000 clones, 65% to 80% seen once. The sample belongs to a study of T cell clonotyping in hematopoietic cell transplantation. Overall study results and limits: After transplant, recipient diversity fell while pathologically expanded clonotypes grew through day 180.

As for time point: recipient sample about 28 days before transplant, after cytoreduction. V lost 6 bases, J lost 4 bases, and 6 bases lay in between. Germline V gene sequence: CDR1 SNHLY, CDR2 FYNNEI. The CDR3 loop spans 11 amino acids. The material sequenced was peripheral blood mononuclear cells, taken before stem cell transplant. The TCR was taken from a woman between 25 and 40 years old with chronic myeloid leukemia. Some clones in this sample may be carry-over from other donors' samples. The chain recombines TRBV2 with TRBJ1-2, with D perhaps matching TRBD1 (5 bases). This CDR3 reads CASRGLYGYTF. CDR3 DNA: TGTGCCAGCAGGGGGCTCTATGGCTACACCTTC.